This is a list of T cell receptor beta chains from one sample in a study of cytomegalovirus exposure and HLA in healthy donors. Sequencing used immunoSEQ multiplex PCR; TCRdb keeps in-frame clones, though not all of them. The sample shows 140,000 or so clones, 70% to 75% of them seen only once. Input material: PBMCs. All receptors come from a woman aged 30 to 39 in good health and CMV-seronegative. The CDR3 runs from the conserved cysteine through the conserved F or W.

>TRBV5-5
CASSWAAGTVETQYF
>TRBV5-6
CASSLRLATEQYF
>TRBV7-2
CASSLSSGGHTDTQYF
>TRBV6-6
CASSYGRGLNQPQHF
>TRBV5-8
CASSYGTGNSPLHF
>TRBV7-8
CASSLGAAGGQADTQYF
>TRBV2
CASSEGTGGFQPQHF
>TRBV6-1
CASRKGGKGQPQHF
>TRBV28
CASSPTAGSYEQYF
>TRBV9
CASSASGLSSEQFF
>TRBV7-2
CASSHRQQETQYF
>TRBV9
CASSGGGGTGANVLTF
>TRBV6-4
CASSQTAVSPLHF
>TRBV5-1
CASSWGTGQGVSGANVLTF
>TRBV10-1
CASSENGDEQYF
>TRBV14
CASSPIAGVRYEQYF
>TRBV5-4
CASSLTGRSGANVLTF
>TRBV6-4
CASSGGGSTGELFF
>TRBV5-1
CASSLSGQATYNEQFF
>TRBV21-1
CASIGGEQYF
>TRBV5-8
CASSLAGGWNTEAFF
>TRBV6-1
CASRIGTSGSNEQFF
>TRBV19
CASATGGITDTQYF